The 18 T cell receptor beta chains below all came from one sample that was sequenced in a study of OX40 agonist ivuxolimab in advanced cancers. Measured with immunoSEQ multiplex PCR; TCRdb has only the in-frame clones, and not every one. The sample consists of approximately 86,000 clones, about 86% of them appearing once. The starting material was CD4+ or CD8+ T cells sorted from blood, obtained in a trial of the OX40 agonist ivuxolimab. These receptors were collected from an adult with an advanced solid tumor such as melanoma, head and neck, liver or kidney cancer.

A single count supports this clone. The rearrangement uses TRBV30 and TRBJ2-2; D is unclear. Trimming removed 3 bases at V and 2 bases at J, with 7 bases between. The CDR3 has 13 amino acids. Germline values: CDR1 GTSNPN, CDR2 SVGIG (reference sequence). The DNA of the CDR3 is TGTGCCTGGAGGAGTCTTAACACCGGGGAGCTGTTTTTT. This encodes CAWRSLNTGELFF.

The CDR3 DNA reads as TGCGCCAGCAGCTTGGGGACCGGACAGGTCAACTATGGCTACACCTTC. It translates to CASSLGTGQVNYGYTF. The V gene is TRBV5-1, the J gene TRBJ1-2; TRBD1 matches at 7 bases. The CDR3 consists of 16 residues. J lost 2 bases, V lost 0 bases, and 7 bases had no gene match. Per the germline V gene, CDR1 is SGHRS and CDR2 is YFSETQ.

This rearrangement joins TRBV30 to TRBJ1-2, with 11 nucleotides matching TRBD1. Germline values: CDR1 GTSNPN, CDR2 SVGIG (reference sequence). The CDR3 runs 15 residues. J was trimmed by 3 bases and V by 3 bases; bases with no gene match: 6. CDR3 DNA sequence: TGTGCCTGGAGAGGACAGGGGGCTGCTGACTATGGCTACACCTTC. As protein: CAWRGQGAADYGYTF. Based on the CDR3 plus reference TRBV30 and TRBJ1-2, the full variable domain is SQTIHQWPATLVQPVGSPLSLECTVEGTSNPNLYWYRQAAGRGLQLLFYSVGIGQISSEVPQNLSASRPQDRQFILSSKKLLLSDSGFYLCAWRGQGAADYGYTFGSGTRLTVV.

The CDR3 sequence: CASSQGDNSNQPQHF. CDR3 sequence (DNA): TGCGCCAGCAGCCAGGGGGACAATAGCAATCAGCCCCAGCATTTT. The J gene is TRBJ1-5, the V gene TRBV4-1; D may be TRBD1 (6 bases). Looked up from germline, CDR1 is MGHRA and CDR2 is YSYEKL. This CDR3 has 15 amino acids. V shed 3 bases and J shed 0 bases, with 9 bases lying between them.

The rearrangement joins TRBV10-1 to TRBJ1-2; the D gene is possibly TRBD1 (5 bases). Trimming left V 6 bases short and J 4 bases short, with 18 bases between. CDR3 length: 15 amino acids. Looked up from germline, CDR1 is WNHNN and CDR2 is SYGVQD (reference sequence). The CDR3 nucleotides read TGCGCCAGCAGCCACAGGTTTGGCGATAGCTATGGCTACACCTTC. Translated, it gives CASSHRFGDSYGYTF.

This sequence joins TRBV9 and TRBJ2-5, with 9 bases lining up with TRBD2. The V segment lost 6 bases and the J segment 5 bases; nucleotides outside the gene matches: 5. CDR1 and CDR2 (germline): SGDLS, YYNGEE. This CDR3 has 13 residues. DNA of the CDR3: TGTGCCAGCAAGCGGGAGGAGCTGGAGACCCAGTACTTC. It encodes CASKREELETQYF.

This chain links TRBV27 with TRBJ2-7; D is possibly TRBD2 (6 bases). Germline CDR1 is MNHEY and CDR2 is SMNVEV (reference sequence). V shed 5 bases and J shed 0 bases, with 14 bases lying between them. The CDR3 is 15 amino acids. CDR3 nucleotide sequence: TGTGCCAGCAGTCGCGTCGGGGGAGGCTCCTACGAGCAGTACTTC. Translation: CASSRVGGGSYEQYF.

The gene calls are TRBV6-5 and TRBJ2-3, with 8 nucleotides matching TRBD2. CDR1 and CDR2 from the germline V gene are MNHEY and SVGAGI. The CDR3 spans 15 residues. V was clipped by 7 bases and J by 0 bases; unmatched bases: 6. In DNA form, the CDR3 reads TGTGCCAGCAATATCGGGACTAGGAGCACAGATACGCAGTATTTT. Its translation is CASNIGTRSTDTQYF.

The chain uses TRBV25-1 and TRBJ2-5; D remains ambiguous. Per the germline V gene, CDR1 is MGHDK and CDR2 is SYGVNS. V was shortened by 6 bases and J by 4 bases, with 9 bases between the two germline ends. The CDR3 length is 12 residues. CDR3 protein: CASSKWGETQYF. DNA for the CDR3: TGTGCCAGCAGCAAATGGGGAGAGACCCAGTACTTC. Full variable domain (outside the CDR3, taken from reference TRBV25-1 and TRBJ2-5): EADIYQTPRYLVIGTGKKITLECSQTMGHDKMYWYQQDPGMELHLIHYSYGVNSTEKGDLSSESTVSRIRTEHFPLTLESARPSHTSQYLCASSKWGETQYFGPGTRLLVL.

The CDR3 is CASGTGGGSGEQYF. Written as DNA, the CDR3 is TGTGCCAGCGGTACGGGCGGCGGCTCGGGGGAGCAGTACTTC. The chain combines TRBV5-6 with TRBJ2-7; D possibly corresponds to TRBD2 (5 bases). Trimming removed 7 bases from V and 7 bases from J, with 21 bases in between. The CDR3 sequence is 14 residues long. Germline CDR1 and CDR2: SGHDT and YYEEEE.

V gene TRBV5-4 combines with J gene TRBJ2-5; 7 bases map to TRBD1. The germline V gene encodes CDR1 SGHNT and CDR2 YYREEE (reference sequence). Losses at the gene ends were 3 bases for V and 2 bases for J; bases not matched to a gene: 4. This CDR3 spans 14 amino acids. CDR3 residues: CASSSGQLQETQYF. The CDR3, as DNA: TGTGCCAGCAGCTCGGGACAGCTGCAAGAGACCCAGTACTTC.

The V gene is TRBV15, the J gene TRBJ2-1, with D tentatively TRBD2 (6 bases). V lost 3 bases and J lost 7, with 19 bases in between. CDR1 is LNHNV, CDR2 YYDKDF, per germline (reference sequence). The CDR3 sequence is 16 residues long. The CDR3 region is CATSRATSRRRNEQFF. The CDR3 nucleotides read TGTGCCACCAGCAGGGCCACTAGCAGACGGCGGAATGAGCAGTTCTTC.

The V and J genes are TRBV29-1 and TRBJ2-1, with 7 positions matching TRBD2. V was clipped by 5 bases and J by 0 bases; unmatched bases: 4. Per the germline V gene, CDR1 is SQVTM and CDR2 is ANQGSEA. This CDR3 spans 14 amino acids. In DNA form, the CDR3 reads TGCAGCGTTAAGTGGGGGGGCTCCTACAATGAGCAGTTCTTC. Translating it yields CSVKWGGSYNEQFF.

J is TRBJ1-6 and V is TRBV7-6, with D possibly matching TRBD1 (6 bases). The CDR3 is 15 amino acids. Germline CDR1 SGHVS, CDR2 FNYEAQ. Between the trimmed V and J ends, which lost 5 bases and 7 bases, there was a span of 15 bases. The chain's CDR3 is CASSPRGGENSPLHF. The DNA for the CDR3 is TGTGCCAGCAGCCCCAGGGGAGGCGAGAATTCACCCCTCCACTTT.

V and J are TRBV5-4 and TRBJ1-5, with D possibly TRBD1 on 5 matching bases. Germline loops: CDR1 SGHNT, CDR2 YYREEE (reference sequence). Trimming cost V 4 bases and J 5 bases, with 19 bases left between them. The CDR3 covers 16 residues. For the CDR3, the DNA is TGTGCCAGCAGCCCGACTACCGACAGAGAGTATCAGCCCCAGCATTTT. It encodes CASSPTTDREYQPQHF. Full variable domain (remainder filled in from reference TRBV5-4 and TRBJ1-5): ETGVTQSPTHLIKTRGQQVTLRCSSQSGHNTVSWYQQALGQGPQFIFQYYREEENGRGNFPPRFSGLQFPNYSSELNVNALELDDSALYLCASSPTTDREYQPQHFGDGTRLSIL.

This clone appeared a single time. V usage is TRBV27 and J usage is TRBJ2-5, with 11 bases that match TRBD1. The CDR3 consists of 15 residues. Germline-derived CDR1 and CDR2 are MNHEY and SMNVEV (reference sequence). Unmatched junction bases numbered 7, after V lost 6 bases and J lost 4 bases. Here the CDR3 reads CASSYGTGGRETQYF. For the CDR3, the DNA is TGTGCCAGCAGCTATGGGACAGGGGGTAGAGAGACCCAGTACTTC.

This chain joins TRBV19 and TRBJ2-2; 7 bases agree with TRBD2. Looked up from germline, CDR1 is LNHDA and CDR2 is SQIVND (reference sequence). V trimming: 4 bases; J trimming: 5 bases; junction bases outside the gene matches: 4. CDR3 size: 14 residues. This CDR3 reads CASSSGRRTGELFF. CDR3 nucleotide sequence: TGTGCCAGTAGTAGCGGGAGACGAACCGGGGAGCTGTTTTTT. Looking up the rest from reference TRBV19 and TRBJ2-2 gives the full variable domain: DGGITQSPKYLFRKEGQNVTLSCEQNLNHDAMYWYRQDPGQGLRLIYYSQIVNDFQKGDIAEGYSVSREKKESFPLTVTSAQKNPTAFYLCASSSGRRTGELFFGEGSRLTVL.

This clone was counted only a few times. The chain employs TRBV14 and TRBJ2-5; 8 positions match TRBD2. Germline CDR1 is SGHDN and CDR2 is FVKESK. The CDR3 runs 16 residues. Trimming removed 1 base from V and 5 bases from J; junction bases left unmatched: 9. CDR3 region: CASSQALAGPGETQYF. The DNA of the CDR3 is TGTGCCAGCAGCCAAGCCCTAGCGGGTCCTGGGGAGACCCAGTACTTC. Together with reference TRBV14 and TRBJ2-5, the CDR3 gives the full variable domain: EAGVTQFPSHSVIEKGQTVTLRCDPISGHDNLYWYRRVMGKEIKFLLHFVKESKQDESGMPNNRFLAERTGGTYSTLKVQPAELEDSGVYFCASSQALAGPGETQYFGPGTRLLVL.